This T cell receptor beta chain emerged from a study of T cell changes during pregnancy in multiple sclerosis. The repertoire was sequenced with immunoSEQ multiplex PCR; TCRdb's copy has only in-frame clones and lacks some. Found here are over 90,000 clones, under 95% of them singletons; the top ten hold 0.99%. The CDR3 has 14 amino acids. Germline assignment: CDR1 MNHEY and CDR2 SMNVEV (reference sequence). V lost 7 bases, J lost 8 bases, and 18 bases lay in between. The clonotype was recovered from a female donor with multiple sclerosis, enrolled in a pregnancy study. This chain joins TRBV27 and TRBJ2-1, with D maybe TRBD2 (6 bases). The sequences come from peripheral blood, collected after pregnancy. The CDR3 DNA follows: TGTGCCAGCACACCGGGACTGCGGGGATATGAGCAGTTCTTC. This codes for CASTPGLRGYEQFF.